One sample yielded the 30 T cell receptor beta chains listed below, sequenced in a study of blood T cell repertoires in COVID-19. This table comes from immunoSEQ multiplex PCR, and its TCRdb copy is limited to in-frame clones, with some not included. The sample consists of about 50,000 clones, approximately 85% of them appearing once. The specimen sequenced was peripheral blood. These receptors came from a human donor in a cohort sampled during active COVID-19.

This sequence joins TRBV19 and TRBJ2-1; the D gene is possibly TRBD1 (5 bases). Germline assignment: CDR1 LNHDA and CDR2 SQIVND (reference sequence). The length of the CDR3 is 14 residues. Trimming stripped 5 bases from V and 6 bases from J, with 14 bases between. The CDR3 DNA reads TGTGCCAGTAGTGGTTTGATTAGGGGCAATGAGCAGTTCTTC. Translation: CASSGLIRGNEQFF. The full variable domain, in which reference TRBV19 and TRBJ2-1 provide the parts outside the CDR3, is DGGITQSPKYLFRKEGQNVTLSCEQNLNHDAMYWYRQDPGQGLRLIYYSQIVNDFQKGDIAEGYSVSREKKESFPLTVTSAQKNPTAFYLCASSGLIRGNEQFFGPGTRLTVL.

The CDR3 spells CASRILAGSYNEQFF. The DNA for the CDR3 is TGTGCCAGCAGAATCCTAGCGGGATCCTACAATGAGCAGTTCTTC. The rearrangement joins TRBV27 to TRBJ2-1, with TRBD2 matching 9 bases. Germline CDR1 MNHEY, CDR2 SMNVEV (reference sequence). The CDR3 runs to 15 residues. With V trimmed by 6 bases and J by 1 base, 4 bases remained unmatched.

The rearrangement links TRBV6-2 or TRBV6-3 to TRBJ2-5; 13 bases agree with TRBD2. The V gene's germline CDR1 is MNHEY and CDR2 SVGEGT. The CDR3 covers 17 residues. V lost 2 bases, J lost 2 bases, and 5 bases stayed unmatched. This chain's CDR3 is CASSYVGTSGAQETQYF. CDR3 in DNA: TGTGCCAGCAGTTACGTTGGGACTAGCGGGGCACAAGAGACCCAGTACTTC.

This chain links TRBV19 with TRBJ2-6; D gene ambiguous. The CDR3 extends over 16 amino acids. V gave up 2 bases and J gave up 0 bases, with 8 bases separating them. CDR1 and CDR2 from the germline V gene are LNHDA and SQIVND (reference sequence). DNA of the CDR3: TGTGCCAGTAGTATATTTGGCTTCTCTGGGGCCAACGTCCTGACTTTC. Its translation is CASSIFGFSGANVLTF.

This clone is medium-sized. V is TRBV5-4 and J is TRBJ1-2, with a weak D call TRBD1 (5 bases). The CDR3 spans 15 residues. V dropped 6 bases and J dropped 0 bases, with 15 bases sitting between them. Looked up from germline, CDR1 is SGHNT and CDR2 is YYREEE (reference sequence). CDR3 loop: CASTTRQLANYGYTF. In DNA, the CDR3 is TGTGCCAGCACCACACGACAGTTAGCTAACTATGGCTACACCTTC.

The chain employs TRBV28 and TRBJ1-1; D unresolved. CDR3 size: 14 residues. Trimming removed 4 bases at V and 6 bases at J, with 15 bases between. The germline CDR1 and CDR2 sequences are MDHEN and SYDVKM. CDR3: CASSYGGPGAEAFF. The CDR3 DNA is TGTGCCAGCAGTTATGGAGGCCCCGGGGCTGAAGCTTTCTTT.

The chain uses TRBV7-2 and TRBJ2-5; TRBD2 agrees at 13 bases. This CDR3 spans 16 amino acids. J gave up 3 bases and V 3 bases, and 4 bases lay outside the gene matches. Germline CDR1 is SGHTA and CDR2 is FQGNSA. CDR3 sequence (DNA): TGTGCCAGCAGCTTCCCCGGGACTAGCGGGAAAGAGACCCAGTACTTC. It specifies CASSFPGTSGKETQYF. The full variable domain, its missing parts supplied by reference TRBV7-2 and TRBJ2-5, is GAGVSQSPSNKVTEKGKDVELRCDPISGHTALYWYRQSLGQGLEFLIYFQGNSAPDKSGLPSDRFSAERTGGSVSTLTIQRTQQEDSAVYLCASSFPGTSGKETQYFGPGTRLLVL.

The gene calls are TRBV6-6 and TRBJ2-1, with TRBD1 matching over 9 bases. Germline CDR1 is MNHNY and CDR2 is SVGAGI (reference sequence). The CDR3 is 16 residues long. With V trimmed by 7 bases and J by 2 bases, 9 bases remained unmatched. The CDR3 nucleotides read TGTGCCAGCACCGGAATGGGACAGGGAACCTACAATGAGCAGTTCTTC. Residues: CASTGMGQGTYNEQFF.

The chain uses TRBV19 and TRBJ1-1, with 8 bases identical to TRBD1. Germline-derived CDR1 and CDR2 are LNHDA and SQIVND (reference sequence). The junction had 20 bases not matched to a gene; V was cut back by 7 bases and J by 10 bases. The CDR3 sequence is 16 residues long. CDR3 nucleotide sequence: TGTGCCAGTACCGCACCGGGACAGGCGCTTTCTCTGGGAGCTTTCTTT. Translated: CASTAPGQALSLGAFF. Using reference TRBV19 and TRBJ1-1 for the parts outside the CDR3, the full variable domain is DGGITQSPKYLFRKEGQNVTLSCEQNLNHDAMYWYRQDPGQGLRLIYYSQIVNDFQKGDIAEGYSVSREKKESFPLTVTSAQKNPTAFYLCASTAPGQALSLGAFFGQGTRLTVV.

This chain uses TRBV5-6 with TRBJ2-3, with 8 bases aligning to TRBD2. J lost 0 bases, V lost 4 bases, and 10 bases had no gene match. The CDR3 sequence is 17 residues long. CDR1 and CDR2 from the germline V gene are SGHDT and YYEEEE. In DNA, the CDR3 is TGTGCCAGCAGCGTAGGACTAGCAGTACGAAGCACAGATACGCAGTATTTT. Translating gives CASSVGLAVRSTDTQYF.

The chain carries TRBV27 and TRBJ2-3; D is possibly TRBD1 (7 bases). Germline V gives CDR1 MNHEY, CDR2 SMNVEV (reference sequence). The germline V and J ends were trimmed by 6 bases and 4 bases, with 20 bases remaining between them. The CDR3 is made up of 16 amino acids. CDR3 coding DNA: TGTGCCAGCAGCTATAGGGGGGCACAGGGGCCAGATACGCAGTATTTT. Translating it yields CASSYRGAQGPDTQYF.

The rearrangement links TRBV21-1 to TRBJ2-7; TRBD2, the D gene given by the table, was not confirmed from the DNA. TRBV21-1 is a documented pseudogene. The CDR3 loop spans 15 amino acids. The CDR3 DNA is TGTGCCAGCGCAGTCCTAGGCTCTCCTTTCTACGAGCAGTACTTC. Protein product: CASAVLGSPFYEQYF.

V gene TRBV27 combines with J gene TRBJ2-7; 8 bases line up with TRBD1. Losses at the gene ends were 5 bases for V and 2 bases for J; bases not matched to a gene: 5. Germline V gene lookup returns CDR1 MNHEY and CDR2 SMNVEV (reference sequence). The CDR3 loop spans 14 amino acids. CDR3 region: CASSPRTGTYEQYF. The CDR3, as DNA: TGTGCCAGCAGTCCGCGGACAGGGACCTACGAGCAGTACTTC.

The chain carries TRBV18 and TRBJ2-7; 9 bases match TRBD1. The CDR3 spans 15 residues. The V gene's germline CDR1 is KGHSH and CDR2 LQKENI. V was clipped by 4 bases and J by 5 bases; unmatched bases: 9. CDR3 amino acids: CASSQSDRGVNEQYF. The CDR3 bases are TGTGCCAGCTCACAATCGGACAGGGGTGTGAACGAGCAGTACTTC.

J is TRBJ2-5 and V is TRBV27, with 11 bases lining up with TRBD2. The germline V gene encodes CDR1 MNHEY and CDR2 SMNVEV (reference sequence). This CDR3 region has 19 residues. V dropped 3 bases and J dropped 5; count of bases not matched to a gene: 17. The CDR3 nucleotides read TGTGCCAGCAGTTTGAGGGGGGGGACTAGCGGAGGAGGTGCGGAGACCCAGTACTTC. As protein: CASSLRGGTSGGGAETQYF.

This chain connects TRBV6-1 to TRBJ2-7; 7 bases are a match to TRBD2. This CDR3 region has 15 residues. With V trimmed by 2 bases and J by 0 bases, 4 bases remained unmatched. Germline values: CDR1 MNHNS, CDR2 SASEGT. The CDR3 reads CASSEWEGSSYEQYF. In DNA form, the CDR3 reads TGTGCCAGCAGTGAATGGGAGGGGAGCTCCTACGAGCAGTACTTC.

The chain's CDR3 is CASADRTSQPQHF. DNA for the CDR3: TGCGCCAGCGCGGACAGAACAAGTCAGCCCCAGCATTTT. The gene calls are TRBV10-2 and TRBJ1-5, with D possibly TRBD1 on 6 matching bases. V gave up 8 bases and J gave up 6 bases, with 14 bases separating them. Per the germline V gene, CDR1 is WSHSY and CDR2 is SAAADI. CDR3 length: 13 amino acids.

The chain is built from TRBV27 and TRBJ1-4; TRBD1 matches 8 bases. This CDR3 has 17 residues. J lost 7 bases, V lost 5 bases, and 15 bases had no gene match. In germline, CDR1 is MNHEY, CDR2 SMNVEV (reference sequence). CDR3 DNA sequence: TGTGCCAGCAGTCGAAGGATGCCGGGGACAGGCTTTGAAAAACTGTTTTTT. This gives the protein CASSRRMPGTGFEKLFF.

The chain carries TRBV6-6 and TRBJ2-4; 8 bases align to TRBD1. CDR1 and CDR2 (germline): MNHNY, SVGAGI (reference sequence). The CDR3 loop spans 15 amino acids. J lost 1 base, V lost 8 bases, and 7 bases had no gene match. CDR3 in DNA: TGTGCCAGCCAGCAGGGGGCGCGGGCCAAAAACATTCAGTACTTC. Protein sequence: CASQQGARAKNIQYF.

This clone is a singleton in its sample. The chain has TRBV4-1 and TRBJ2-1, with 7 bases identical to TRBD1. Trimming at V came to 2 bases and at J to 5 bases, leaving 6 bases not matched to a gene. From germline, CDR1 is MGHRA and CDR2 YSYEKL. This CDR3 comprises 15 residues. Here the CDR3 DNA reads TGCGCCAGCAGCCAATACAGGGGTGTGAACAATGAGCAGTTCTTC. This gives the protein CASSQYRGVNNEQFF.

V gene TRBV5-1 combines with J gene TRBJ2-7, with TRBD2 matching over 10 bases. Germline V gene data show CDR1 as SGHRS and CDR2 as YFSETQ. The trim removed 0 bases at V and 7 bases at J, leaving 10 bases unmatched. The CDR3 totals 16 residues. The DNA for the CDR3 is TGCGCCAGCAGCTTGGGGGTCCTAGCGGGAGAGGGAGAGCAGTACTTC. It is translated as CASSLGVLAGEGEQYF. Using reference TRBV5-1 and TRBJ2-7 for the parts outside the CDR3, the full variable domain is KAGVTQTPRYLIKTRGQQVTLSCSPISGHRSVSWYQQTPGQGLQFLFEYFSETQRNKGNFPGRFSGRQFSNSRSEMNVSTLELGDSALYLCASSLGVLAGEGEQYFGPGTRLTVT.

The CDR3 DNA follows: TGTGCCAGCAGCTTGGGGGGCTCGGTCTACGAGCAGTACTTC. Translated: CASSLGGSVYEQYF. This chain uses TRBV5-6 with TRBJ2-7, with D possibly matching TRBD1 (5 bases). This CDR3 has 14 amino acids. The V end lost 0 bases, the J end lost 3 bases, and 10 bases lay between the germline ends. CDR1 SGHDT and CDR2 YYEEEE come from the germline V gene.

This clone was seen a single time. CDR3 in DNA: TGTGCCAGCTGTACTTCACCCTTCAATTCACCCCTCCACTTT. Translating gives CASCTSPFNSPLHF. The rearrangement uses TRBV6-5 and TRBJ1-6; D not certain. This CDR3 comprises 14 residues. The V and J ends lost 8 bases and 7 bases respectively, with 15 bases between them. Germline V gene sequence: CDR1 MNHEY, CDR2 SVGAGI.

The chain combines TRBV7-3 with TRBJ2-1, with 8 bases aligning to TRBD2. The V gene's germline CDR1 is SGHTA and CDR2 FQGTGA. The ends lost 5 bases at V and 0 bases at J; junction bases unmatched: 3. The CDR3 covers 15 residues. The CDR3 sequence: CASSPAGGSYNEQFF. The CDR3 bases are TGTGCCAGCAGCCCGGCGGGGGGCTCCTACAATGAGCAGTTCTTC. The full variable domain, rest sourced from reference TRBV7-3 and TRBJ2-1, is GAGVSQTPSNKVTEKGKYVELRCDPISGHTALYWYRQSLGQGPEFLIYFQGTGAADDSGLPNDRFFAVRPEGSVSTLKIQRTERGDSAVYLCASSPAGGSYNEQFFGPGTRLTVL.

The CDR3 spells CAISESTVSNQPQHF. The CDR3 DNA reads as TGTGCCATCAGTGAGTCAACAGTTAGCAATCAGCCCCAGCATTTT. The V call is TRBV10-3, the J call TRBJ1-5; D is undetermined. Germline lookup yields CDR1 ENHRY and CDR2 SYGVKD. The CDR3 consists of 15 residues. The V and J ends lost 0 bases and 0 bases respectively, with 6 bases between them.

This clone has a single count. The V call is TRBV28, the J call TRBJ1-2, with D possibly TRBD1 on 5 matching bases. The V end was cut by 6 bases, the J end by 4 bases, with 12 bases between. Germline V gene lookup returns CDR1 MDHEN and CDR2 SYDVKM. This CDR3 is 13 amino acids long. CDR3 region: CASRSGLGYGYTF. As DNA, the CDR3 is TGTGCCAGCAGGTCAGGGCTGGGCTATGGCTACACCTTC.

A note on this clone: Its ends do not fully match the called genes, so a read error is possible. The chain combines TRBV11-1 with TRBJ1-1, with D tentatively TRBD1 (6 bases). The CDR3 contains 13 residues. The V gene's germline CDR1 is SGHAT and CDR2 FQDESV (reference sequence). CDR3 coding DNA: TGTGCCAGCAGCCTCTACAGGGCGGACGGTGTTCGCTTT. This translates into CASSLYRADGVRF.

This chain links TRBV9 with TRBJ1-5; TRBD1 matches at 7 bases. The CDR3 is 16 residues long. Per the germline V gene, CDR1 is SGDLS and CDR2 is YYNGEE. The trim removed 3 bases at V and 1 base at J, leaving 7 bases unmatched. The DNA of the CDR3 is TGTGCCAGCAGCGCGTACGCGACAGGGAGCAATCAGCCCCAGCATTTT. Translating gives CASSAYATGSNQPQHF. Supplemented by reference TRBV9 and TRBJ1-5, the full variable domain reads DSGVTQTPKHLITATGQRVTLRCSPRSGDLSVYWYQQSLDQGLQFLIQYYNGEERAKGNILERFSAQQFPDLHSELNLSSLELGDSALYFCASSAYATGSNQPQHFGDGTRLSIL.

This clone was observed once. The CDR3 loop is CASSYSSAVSYEQYF. As DNA, the CDR3 is TGTGCCAGCAGTTACTCGAGCGCGGTTTCCTACGAGCAGTACTTC. The V and J genes are TRBV6-5 and TRBJ2-7; D not certain. There are 15 residues in the CDR3. The germline V gene encodes CDR1 MNHEY and CDR2 SVGAGI. V dropped 0 bases and J dropped 1 base, with 10 bases sitting between them.

The chain employs TRBV27 and TRBJ2-7; D is perhaps TRBD2 (5 bases). The length of the CDR3 is 13 residues. With 11 bases removed from V and 0 bases from J, the gap between germline ends came to 14 bases. The germline CDR1 and CDR2 sequences are MNHEY and SMNVEV (reference sequence). Here the CDR3 reads CAHRDTSSYEQYF. In nucleotides, the CDR3 is TGTGCCCACCGAGATACTAGCTCCTACGAGCAGTACTTC.